A single sample gave rise to the 30 T cell receptor beta chains below, sequenced in a study of cytomegalovirus exposure and HLA in healthy donors. Vbeta (60) and Jbeta (13) primers were used in the PCR. The method was immunoSEQ multiplex PCR; TCRdb's version includes in-frame clones alone and lacks a portion of them. This sample has about 150,000 clones, with approximately 85% found just once. Sequenced sample: PBMCs. The receptor source for this set is a woman aged 40 to 49 in good health and CMV-seronegative.

The chain has TRBV5-1 and TRBJ2-7; the match to TRBD2 covers 8 bases. The J segment lost 7 bases and the V segment lost 2 bases, leaving 5 bases of the junction unmatched. Looked up from germline, CDR1 is SGHRS and CDR2 is YFSETQ. The CDR3 sequence is 13 residues long. CDR3 amino acids: CASSLAGRGEQYF. In DNA, the CDR3 is TGCGCCAGCAGCTTAGCCGGGAGGGGAGAGCAGTACTTC. Supplemented by reference TRBV5-1 and TRBJ2-7, the full variable domain reads KAGVTQTPRYLIKTRGQQVTLSCSPISGHRSVSWYQQTPGQGLQFLFEYFSETQRNKGNFPGRFSGRQFSNSRSEMNVSTLELGDSALYLCASSLAGRGEQYFGPGTRLTVT.

The V call is TRBV29-1, the J call TRBJ2-1, with 8 bases that match TRBD1. Unmatched junction bases numbered 11, after V lost 6 bases and J lost 1 base. Germline V gene lookup returns CDR1 SQVTM and CDR2 ANQGSEA. The CDR3 loop spans 16 amino acids. The CDR3 DNA follows: TGCAGCGTCGCTTACAGGGGGGAACGTTCCTACAATGAGCAGTTCTTC. Translating gives CSVAYRGERSYNEQFF.

The J gene is TRBJ1-2, the V gene TRBV29-1, with D maybe TRBD1 (5 bases). The CDR3 spans 12 residues. V was cut by 4 bases and J by 7 bases, with 13 bases left in between. The germline CDR1 and CDR2 sequences are SQVTM and ANQGSEA. In DNA form, the CDR3 reads TGCAGCGTTGGCGGGGGGTATATTGGCTACACCTTC. Protein sequence: CSVGGGYIGYTF.

CDR3 protein: CASSLYGSGPDTQYF. In DNA form, the CDR3 reads TGTGCCAGCAGTTTATACGGTAGCGGGCCAGATACGCAGTATTTT. J is TRBJ2-3 and V is TRBV27; 7 bases align to TRBD2. CDR1 and CDR2 (germline): MNHEY, SMNVEV (reference sequence). CDR3 length: 15 amino acids. Losses at the gene ends were 1 base for V and 4 bases for J; bases not matched to a gene: 5.

This chain connects TRBV7-2 to TRBJ2-7; 11 nucleotides align to TRBD2. Germline V lookup: CDR1 SGHTA, CDR2 FQGNSA. This CDR3 region has 16 residues. Germline trimming cut 1 base from V and 0 bases from J; bases unmatched to any gene: 2. This CDR3 is CASSLGTSGLSYEQYF. The CDR3 bases are TGTGCCAGCAGCTTAGGGACTAGCGGGCTCTCCTACGAGCAGTACTTC.

This chain links TRBV10-2 with TRBJ2-3; D is unclear. V dropped 2 bases and J dropped 10 bases, with 13 bases sitting between them. The germline CDR1 and CDR2 sequences are WSHSY and SAAADI. There are 13 residues in the CDR3. The DNA for the CDR3 is TGCGCCAGCAGTGAGATTACCATTTTAGCGCAGTATTTT. It specifies CASSEITILAQYF.

V is TRBV11-3 and J is TRBJ2-7; D is uncertain. Germline lookup yields CDR1 SGHNT and CDR2 YENEEA. The CDR3 runs 13 residues. V dropped 0 bases and J dropped 3 bases, with 6 bases sitting between them. The CDR3 DNA is TGTGCCAGCAGCTTAGAACAGATCTACGAGCAGTACTTC. It encodes CASSLEQIYEQYF.

The chain links TRBV5-1 to TRBJ2-3, with 10 nucleotides matching TRBD2. V shed 0 bases and J 3 bases; nucleotides not matched to a gene: 13. The CDR3 covers 19 residues. The germline V gene has CDR1 SGHRS and CDR2 YFSETQ. CDR3 bases: TGCGCCAGCAGCTTGGTCACCTCCCTAGCGGGAGCAGGTACAGATACGCAGTATTTT. This sequence encodes CASSLVTSLAGAGTDTQYF.

The V and J genes are TRBV28 and TRBJ2-3; TRBD2 aligns across 12 bases. The J segment lost 3 bases and the V segment lost 2 bases, leaving 9 bases of the junction unmatched. This CDR3 contains 18 residues. Germline values: CDR1 MDHEN, CDR2 SYDVKM. CDR3 sequence: CASSLGRLAGVVTDTQYF. The CDR3 bases are TGTGCCAGCAGTTTAGGGCGACTAGCGGGAGTAGTTACAGATACGCAGTATTTT.

The chain carries TRBV27 and TRBJ2-5; D may be TRBD2 (5 bases). The tail of the sequence fits TRBJ2-7 better, so the J call may be wrong. CDR1 and CDR2 from the germline V gene are MNHEY and SMNVEV (reference sequence). This CDR3 comprises 14 residues. CDR3 amino acids: CASQRFGLRDEQYF. The CDR3, as DNA: TGTGCCAGCCAGCGGTTTGGACTCCGCGACGAGCAGTACTTC.

The V call is TRBV5-4, the J call TRBJ1-1; 7 nucleotides align to TRBD1. CDR1 is SGHNT, CDR2 YYREEE, per germline (reference sequence). This CDR3 is 14 amino acids long. The V segment lost 5 bases and the J segment 0 bases; nucleotides outside the gene matches: 4. In DNA, the CDR3 is TGTGCCAGCAGGGCCGGGACAGTGAACACTGAAGCTTTCTTT. It specifies CASRAGTVNTEAFF.

The chain links TRBV5-1 to TRBJ1-2; D remains unclear. The V end lost 0 bases, the J end lost 6 bases, and 3 bases lay between the germline ends. The V gene's germline CDR1 is SGHRS and CDR2 YFSETQ. The CDR3 runs to 11 residues. The CDR3: CASSLGNGYTF. The CDR3 nucleotides read TGCGCCAGCAGCTTGGGTAATGGCTACACCTTC.

The chain links TRBV2 to TRBJ2-1; D may be TRBD1 (5 bases). The CDR3 loop spans 13 amino acids. Trimming removed 4 bases at V and 7 bases at J, with 11 bases between. CDR1 is SNHLY, CDR2 FYNNEI, per germline. CDR3 nucleotides: TGTGCCAGCAGTGGAAGGGGTGAGAATGAGCAGTTCTTC. Translating gives CASSGRGENEQFF.

V is TRBV6-4 and J is TRBJ2-3; 9 nucleotides line up with TRBD2. This CDR3 spans 17 amino acids. Germline trimming cut 0 bases from V and 0 bases from J; bases unmatched to any gene: 4. CDR1 MRHNA and CDR2 SNTAGT come from the germline V gene. The CDR3 DNA reads as TGTGCCAGCAGTGACTCGGGAGCGGGAGGCAGCACAGATACGCAGTATTTT. Protein product: CASSDSGAGGSTDTQYF.

This sequence joins TRBV30 and TRBJ1-6; D remains unclear. The CDR3 spans 12 residues. From germline, CDR1 is GTSNPN and CDR2 SVGIG (reference sequence). Trimming took 7 bases from V and 7 from J, leaving 11 bases between them. The CDR3 nucleotides read TGTGCCTCTAGCATCCTGAATTCACCCCTCCACTTT. It is translated as CASSILNSPLHF.

The chain uses TRBV27 and TRBJ1-6; possible D gene TRBD1, 5 bases. Germline V lookup: CDR1 MNHEY, CDR2 SMNVEV (reference sequence). This CDR3 region has 16 residues. The V and J ends lost 7 bases and 10 bases respectively, with 23 bases between them. The CDR3 region is CASTSFTGSLGSPLHF. In nucleotides, the CDR3 is TGTGCCAGCACTTCCTTCACAGGAAGTTTGGGGTCACCCCTCCACTTT.

This chain connects TRBV5-1 to TRBJ2-1; D unclear. Germline CDR1 reads SGHRS; CDR2 reads YFSETQ. V was cut by 7 bases and J by 1 base, with 9 bases left in between. The CDR3 covers 13 residues. CDR3 region: CASAFWSYNEQFF. CDR3 bases: TGCGCCAGCGCGTTTTGGTCCTACAATGAGCAGTTCTTC. The variable domain in full, completed from reference TRBV5-1 and TRBJ2-1, reads KAGVTQTPRYLIKTRGQQVTLSCSPISGHRSVSWYQQTPGQGLQFLFEYFSETQRNKGNFPGRFSGRQFSNSRSEMNVSTLELGDSALYLCASAFWSYNEQFFGPGTRLTVL.

The chain uses TRBV7-2 and TRBJ1-5; possibly TRBD1 for D (6 bases). With 5 bases removed from V and 0 bases from J, the gap between germline ends came to 11 bases. The CDR3 is 15 amino acids. CDR1 SGHTA and CDR2 FQGNSA come from the germline V gene. Written as DNA, the CDR3 is TGTGCCAGCAGCCGAGGGGGATATAGCAATCAGCCCCAGCATTTT. Its protein is CASSRGGYSNQPQHF.

The V and J genes are TRBV4-1 and TRBJ2-4; no clear D gene. The ends were cut back, 1 base at V and 0 bases at J, with 7 bases in the middle. Germline loops: CDR1 MGHRA, CDR2 YSYEKL. CDR3 length: 15 residues. The CDR3 loop is CASSQAPLAKNIQYF. The DNA for the CDR3 is TGCGCCAGCAGCCAAGCCCCACTAGCCAAAAACATTCAGTACTTC.

The gene calls are TRBV29-1 and TRBJ2-5; possible D gene TRBD2, 5 bases. The length of the CDR3 is 16 residues. The germline gives CDR1 SQVTM, CDR2 ANQGSEA. The V end lost 4 bases, the J end lost 0 bases, and 18 bases lay between the germline ends. Written as DNA, the CDR3 is TGCAGCGTTGGCGGGTTTACAGCCCCGTACCAAGAGACCCAGTACTTC. This encodes CSVGGFTAPYQETQYF.

The chain joins TRBV7-9 to TRBJ2-7; 7 nucleotides align to TRBD2. The CDR3 has 17 residues. The germline CDR1 and CDR2 sequences are SEHNR and FQNEAQ (reference sequence). V trimming: 0 bases; J trimming: 5 bases; junction bases outside the gene matches: 13. CDR3 in amino acids: CASSLAGGGGRINEQYF. The CDR3 coding sequence is TGTGCCAGCAGCTTAGCGGGTGGGGGGGGAAGAATTAACGAGCAGTACTTC.

V gene TRBV11-2 combines with J gene TRBJ2-5; unclear D gene. The CDR3 extends over 12 amino acids. Germline CDR1 SGHAT, CDR2 FQNNGV. Trimming stripped 1 base from V and 4 bases from J, with 4 bases between. CDR3 amino acids: CASSLVRETQYF. In nucleotides, the CDR3 is TGTGCCAGCAGCTTAGTTCGAGAGACCCAGTACTTC.

The rearrangement joins TRBV4-2 to TRBJ2-1, with 15 bases matching TRBD2. CDR1 LGHNA and CDR2 YNFKEQ come from the germline V gene. With 1 base clipped from V and 9 bases from J, the junction kept 10 bases outside the gene matches. The CDR3 is made up of 18 amino acids. DNA of the CDR3: TGTGCCAGCAGCCAAGGGTTCCCGGGACTAGCGGGAGGAGTTGAGCAGTTCTTC. Encoded protein: CASSQGFPGLAGGVEQFF.

The chain uses TRBV29-1 and TRBJ2-7; maybe TRBD2 (6 bases). V lost 5 bases and J 0 bases, leaving 14 bases between the germline ends. Looked up from germline, CDR1 is SQVTM and CDR2 is ANQGSEA. The CDR3 sequence is 14 residues long. The DNA for the CDR3 is TGCAGCGTTTACCGCGGAGGGAGCTCCTACGAGCAGTACTTC. Protein sequence: CSVYRGGSSYEQYF.

The chain joins TRBV9 to TRBJ2-3; the match to TRBD1 covers 7 bases. V lost 4 bases and J lost 2; bases outside the gene matches: 19. CDR1 is SGDLS, CDR2 YYNGEE, per germline. This CDR3 is built from 19 residues. Written as DNA, the CDR3 is TGTGCCAGCAGCCATTCCTCCGGGGACATCAGGGGGAACACAGATACGCAGTATTTT. Encoded protein: CASSHSSGDIRGNTDTQYF.

V is TRBV6-6 and J is TRBJ2-7, with TRBD2 identical over 12 bases. The CDR3 extends over 15 amino acids. The V and J ends lost 8 bases and 3 bases, in that order; junction bases with no gene match: 8. Germline assignment: CDR1 MNHNY and CDR2 SVGAGI (reference sequence). In DNA, the CDR3 is TGTGCCAGCTTCTCCGGACTAGCGGGAATCTACGAGCAGTACTTC. This translates into CASFSGLAGIYEQYF.

This chain's CDR3 is CASRSGGTEAFF. CDR3 DNA sequence: TGTGCCAGCAGGTCCGGGGGCACTGAAGCTTTCTTT. The chain combines TRBV5-6 with TRBJ1-1, with a possible D match to TRBD1 (5 bases). CDR3 length: 12 amino acids. V was pared by 5 bases and J by 4 bases, with 9 bases between. Germline values: CDR1 SGHDT, CDR2 YYEEEE.

This chain links TRBV5-1 with TRBJ2-1; possible D gene TRBD1, 5 bases. Per the germline V gene, CDR1 is SGHRS and CDR2 is YFSETQ. The length of the CDR3 is 14 residues. The V gene lost 0 bases and the J gene lost 4 bases, with 8 bases spanning the gap. The CDR3 loop reads CASSLAQGYNEQFF. CDR3 DNA sequence: TGCGCCAGCAGCTTGGCCCAGGGTTACAATGAGCAGTTCTTC.

This clone occurred once. The chain has TRBV5-1 and TRBJ1-5, with a weak D call TRBD1 (5 bases). The ends were cut back, 0 bases at V and 1 base at J, with 8 bases in the middle. The CDR3 length is 15 residues. The V gene's germline CDR1 is SGHRS and CDR2 YFSETQ. CDR3 nucleotides: TGCGCCAGCAGCTTGGCCCCAGGGAGCAATCAGCCCCAGCATTTT. Protein sequence: CASSLAPGSNQPQHF.

This clone was found once. The V gene is TRBV6-5, the J gene TRBJ2-7, with 7 positions matching TRBD1. With 5 bases clipped from V and 0 bases from J, the junction kept 1 base outside the gene matches. CDR1 and CDR2 (germline): MNHEY, SVGAGI. The CDR3 sequence is 13 residues long. The CDR3 coding sequence is TGTGCCAGCAGTAGACAGGGCTCCTACGAGCAGTACTTC. This encodes CASSRQGSYEQYF.